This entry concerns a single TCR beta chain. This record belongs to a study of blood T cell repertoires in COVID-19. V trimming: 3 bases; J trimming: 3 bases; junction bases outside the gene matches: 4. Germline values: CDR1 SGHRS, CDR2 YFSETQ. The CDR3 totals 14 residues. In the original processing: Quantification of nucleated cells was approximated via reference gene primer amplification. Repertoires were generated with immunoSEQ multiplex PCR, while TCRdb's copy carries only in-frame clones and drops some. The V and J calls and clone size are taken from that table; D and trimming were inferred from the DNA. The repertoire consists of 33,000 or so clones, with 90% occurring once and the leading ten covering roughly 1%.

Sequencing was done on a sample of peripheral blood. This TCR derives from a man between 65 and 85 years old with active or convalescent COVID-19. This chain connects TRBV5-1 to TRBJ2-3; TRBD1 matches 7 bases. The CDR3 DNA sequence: TGCGCCAGCAGCTCCAGACAGGGAACAGATACGCAGTATTTT. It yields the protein CASSSRQGTDTQYF.